Reported below is one T cell receptor (beta chain). This sample was taken from a study of metastatic and nonmetastatic thyroid tumors. From the PCR reads, TCRdb re-called clones with MiXCR. The table has about 47,000 clones, under 25% seen once. Patients were all untreated before their thyroid surgery. Specimen: blood. The clonotype comes from a male donor with papillary thyroid cancer or a benign thyroid nodule (not recorded which). Some clones in this sample may be carry-over from other donors' samples.

CDR3 sequence reads: CASSHGQGYEQYF. For the CDR3, the DNA is TGTGCCAGCAGCCATGGACAGGGTTACGAGCAGTACTTC. V and J are TRBV7-3 and TRBJ2-7; 8 nucleotides agree with TRBD1. Trimming at V came to 5 bases and at J to 4 bases, leaving 4 bases not matched to a gene. The CDR3 totals 13 residues. Germline CDR1 is SGHTA and CDR2 is FQGTGA.